Each of the 8 T cell receptor beta chains below was sequenced from the same sample in a study of shared clonotypes between healthy human individuals. Measured with immunoSEQ multiplex PCR; TCRdb has only the in-frame clones, and not every one. The sample yields about 2.4 million clones, around 90% seen once. The sequencing sample was made of naive CD4+ T cells sorted from blood. Described subset: CD45RA+ positively selected. The source is a young man in good health.

J is TRBJ2-5 and V is TRBV14; D is uncertain. This CDR3 has 15 residues. V lost 2 bases and J 1 base, leaving 11 bases between the germline ends. Germline CDR1 is SGHDN and CDR2 is FVKESK. As DNA, the CDR3 is TGTGCCAGCAGCCAACTTCGCGGCAGCCAAGAGACCCAGTACTTC. Translation gives CASSQLRGSQETQYF. The full variable domain, in which reference TRBV14 and TRBJ2-5 provide the parts outside the CDR3, is EAGVTQFPSHSVIEKGQTVTLRCDPISGHDNLYWYRRVMGKEIKFLLHFVKESKQDESGMPNNRFLAERTGGTYSTLKVQPAELEDSGVYFCASSQLRGSQETQYFGPGTRLLVL.

The V and J genes are TRBV5-4 and TRBJ2-7, with TRBD1 matching over 9 bases. Per the germline V gene, CDR1 is SGHNT and CDR2 is YYREEE (reference sequence). Losses at the gene ends were 2 bases for V and 4 bases for J; bases not matched to a gene: 16. The CDR3 spans 18 residues. The CDR3: CASSFGLITGQGVYEQYF. The CDR3 coding sequence is TGTGCCAGCAGCTTTGGACTGATCACGGGACAGGGTGTATACGAGCAGTACTTC.

The rearrangement joins TRBV10-3 to TRBJ1-3; D unresolved. Per the germline V gene, CDR1 is ENHRY and CDR2 is SYGVKD. V gave up 9 bases and J gave up 1 base, with 10 bases separating them. The CDR3 runs 13 residues. The CDR3 sequence: CAMRTASGNTIYF. DNA of the CDR3: TGTGCCATGAGGACGGCGTCTGGAAACACCATATATTTT.

The chain combines TRBV7-2 with TRBJ1-1; D might be TRBD1 (5 bases). The CDR3 covers 16 residues. Germline V CDR1 and CDR2: SGHTA, FQGNSA. Trimming removed 2 bases from V and 0 bases from J, with 13 bases in between. For the CDR3, the DNA is TGTGCCAGCAGCTTAAGTGCGGGGACCCTGAACACTGAAGCTTTCTTT. It is translated as CASSLSAGTLNTEAFF. Full variable domain (missing parts from reference TRBV7-2 and TRBJ1-1): GAGVSQSPSNKVTEKGKDVELRCDPISGHTALYWYRQSLGQGLEFLIYFQGNSAPDKSGLPSDRFSAERTGGSVSTLTIQRTQQEDSAVYLCASSLSAGTLNTEAFFGQGTRLTVV.

As concerns this clone: The same CDR3 also results from other DNA sequences found in this sample. For the CDR3, the DNA is TGTGCCAGCTCACCACGGACAGGCGACACCGGGGAGCTGTTTTTT. It specifies CASSPRTGDTGELFF. The chain joins TRBV18 to TRBJ2-2; TRBD1 agrees at 7 bases. Germline V gene data show CDR1 as KGHSH and CDR2 as LQKENI. The CDR3 covers 15 residues. With 1 base clipped from V and 3 bases from J, the junction kept 2 bases outside the gene matches.

This rearrangement joins TRBV10-3 to TRBJ2-7; 7 bases align to TRBD1. CDR3 length: 14 residues. V was pared by 3 bases and J by 4 bases, with 6 bases of the junction left unmatched. Germline CDR1 ENHRY, CDR2 SYGVKD. CDR3 amino acids: CAISEWDSLYEQYF. The CDR3, as DNA: TGTGCCATCAGTGAATGGGACAGCCTTTACGAGCAGTACTTC.

Regarding this clone: A much bigger clone sits one base away, suggesting this may be a read error. Other DNA variants within this sample encode the same CDR3. The gene calls are TRBV18 and TRBJ2-3, with D uncertain. The length of the CDR3 is 13 residues. Germline V gives CDR1 KGHSH, CDR2 LQKENI. The CDR3 region has the DNA TGTGCCAGCTCGCCACCTAGCACAGATACGCAGTATTTT. The encoded protein is CASSPPSTDTQYF.

This rearrangement joins TRBV5-6 to TRBJ1-5, with 10 positions matching TRBD1. V gave up 4 bases and J gave up 1 base; unmatched junction bases: 5. CDR1 is SGHDT and CDR2 is YYEEEE in the germline V gene. The CDR3 extends over 16 amino acids. CDR3 region: CASSTDRGRSNQPQHF. CDR3 coding DNA: TGTGCCAGCAGCACAGACAGGGGGCGAAGCAATCAGCCCCAGCATTTT.